This T cell receptor beta chain emerged from a study of CD8 T cells in ankylosing spondylitis. Regarding the study as a whole: Disease-linked clones reportedly showed significant enrichment in matched ankylosing spondylitis synovial fluid. Within ankylosing spondylitis blood, a TCR beta motif made up of fewer than ten highly homologous variants appeared to be characteristic. Peripheral blood samples showed relatively rare disease-linked clones, and these clones were CD8+.

About this clonotype: Its antigen remains unidentified.

Generation of TCR beta libraries employed quantitative 5'-RACE incorporating molecular barcodes. One entry per CDR3 protein results from TCRdb running MiXCR on the 5' RACE reads. The sample has 150,000 to 200,000 distinct CDR3 sequences, roughly 12% seen once. Sequencing was done on a sample of blood, either unsorted or a sorted T cell fraction (not recorded which). The source is a male donor with ankylosing spondylitis or in good health (not recorded which).

The DNA of the CDR3 is TGCAGTGCTAGTGTAGCGGGAGAGACCCAGTACTTC. It yields the protein CSASVAGETQYF. This rearrangement joins TRBV20-1 to TRBJ2-5, with 7 bases fitting TRBD2. This CDR3 is built from 12 residues. The junction had 2 bases not matched to a gene; V was cut back by 3 bases and J by 4 bases. From germline, CDR1 is DFQATT and CDR2 SNEGSKA (reference sequence).